This TCR beta chain was sequenced during a study of chemoradiotherapy in HPV16-positive cancers. Study-wide context: Candidate HPV-specific T-cell clones and common TCR motifs came from functional assays in a couple of HPV16-positive patients.

General study findings and limits: HPV-specific T cells were functionally defined from only a couple of HPV16-positive patients. Non-HPV-specific T cells did not expand in tumors during treatment, whereas candidate HPV-specific clones and E7-related motifs did.

Repeated repertoire sampling spanned the course of chemoradiotherapy. Looked up from germline, CDR1 is WNHNN and CDR2 is SYGVQD (reference sequence). Trimming left V 7 bases short and J 10 bases short, with 20 bases between. This CDR3 is 15 amino acids long. The method was immunoSEQ multiplex PCR; TCRdb's version includes in-frame clones alone and lacks a portion of them. This table holds thousands of clones, approximately 83% found once. Comments on this clone: Antigen unknown.

The chain is built from TRBV10-1 and TRBJ1-6; no clear D gene. The TCR originated in a human donor with HPV-associated anogenital cancer. The sample consisted of tumor tissue, taken from a patient who underwent chemoradiotherapy. CDR3 residues: CASTARPAGPSPLHF. The CDR3 DNA sequence: TGCGCCAGCACCGCACGACCCGCCGGTCCCTCACCCCTCCACTTT.